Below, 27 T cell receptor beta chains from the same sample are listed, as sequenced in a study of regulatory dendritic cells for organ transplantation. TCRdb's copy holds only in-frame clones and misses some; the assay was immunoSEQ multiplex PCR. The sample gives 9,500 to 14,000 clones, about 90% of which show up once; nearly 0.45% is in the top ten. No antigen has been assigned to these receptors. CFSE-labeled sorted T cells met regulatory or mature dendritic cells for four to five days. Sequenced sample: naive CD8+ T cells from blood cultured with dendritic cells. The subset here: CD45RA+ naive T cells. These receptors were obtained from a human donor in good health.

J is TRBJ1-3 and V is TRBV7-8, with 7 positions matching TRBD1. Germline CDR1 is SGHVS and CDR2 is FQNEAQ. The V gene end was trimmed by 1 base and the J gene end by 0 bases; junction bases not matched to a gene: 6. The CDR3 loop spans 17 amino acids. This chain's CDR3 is CASSLGGRGISGNTIYF. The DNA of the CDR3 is TGTGCCAGCAGCTTAGGGGGCAGGGGGATCTCTGGAAACACCATATATTTT.

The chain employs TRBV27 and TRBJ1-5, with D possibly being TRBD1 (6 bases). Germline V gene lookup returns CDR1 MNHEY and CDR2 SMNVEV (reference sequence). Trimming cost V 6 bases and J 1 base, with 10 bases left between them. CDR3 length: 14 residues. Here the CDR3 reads CASSFTGSNQPQHF. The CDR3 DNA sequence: TGTGCCAGCAGCTTCACAGGGAGCAATCAGCCCCAGCATTTT.

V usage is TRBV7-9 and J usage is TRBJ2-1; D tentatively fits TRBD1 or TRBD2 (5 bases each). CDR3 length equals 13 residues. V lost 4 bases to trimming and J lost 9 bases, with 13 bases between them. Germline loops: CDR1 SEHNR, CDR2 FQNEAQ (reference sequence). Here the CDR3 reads CASSSDRDREQFF. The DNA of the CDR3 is TGTGCCAGCAGCTCGGACCGGGACCGTGAGCAGTTCTTC. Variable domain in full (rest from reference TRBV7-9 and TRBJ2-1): DTGVSQNPRHKITKRGQNVTFRCDPISEHNRLYWYRQTLGQGPEFLTYFQNEAQLEKSRLLSDRFSAERPKGSFSTLEIQRTEQGDSAMYLCASSSDRDREQFFGPGTRLTVL.

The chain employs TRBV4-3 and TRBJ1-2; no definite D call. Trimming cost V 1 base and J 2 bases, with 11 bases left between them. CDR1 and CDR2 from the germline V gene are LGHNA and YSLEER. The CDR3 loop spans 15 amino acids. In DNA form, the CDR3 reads TGCGCCAGCAGCCAAGTCACTACACCAAACTATGGCTACACCTTC. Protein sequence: CASSQVTTPNYGYTF.

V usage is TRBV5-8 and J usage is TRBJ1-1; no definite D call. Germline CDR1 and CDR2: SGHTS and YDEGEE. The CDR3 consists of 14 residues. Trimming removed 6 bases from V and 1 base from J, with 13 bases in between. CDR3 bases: TGTGCCAGCAATCTCCGTTGGACGAACACTGAAGCTTTCTTT. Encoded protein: CASNLRWTNTEAFF.

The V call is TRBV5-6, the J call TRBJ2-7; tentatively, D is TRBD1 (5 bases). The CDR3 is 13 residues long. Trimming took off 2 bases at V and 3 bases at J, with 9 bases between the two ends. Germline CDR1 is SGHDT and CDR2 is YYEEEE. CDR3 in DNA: TGTGCCAGCAGCTTCTTGACAGACTACGAGCAGTACTTC. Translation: CASSFLTDYEQYF.

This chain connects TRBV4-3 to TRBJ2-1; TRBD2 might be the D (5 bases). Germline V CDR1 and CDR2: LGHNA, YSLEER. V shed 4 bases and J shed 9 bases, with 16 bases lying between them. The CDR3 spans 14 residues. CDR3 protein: CASSLDYEAGEQFF. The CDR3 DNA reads TGCGCCAGCAGCCTCGACTACGAGGCGGGTGAGCAGTTCTTC.

CDR3 in DNA: TGTGCCAGCAGTTACCAGGGAACAACTATCAACTATGGCTACACCTTC. This codes for CASSYQGTTINYGYTF. The V gene is TRBV6-6, the J gene TRBJ1-2; possible D gene TRBD1, 5 bases. The CDR3 is 16 residues long. Germline loops: CDR1 MNHNY, CDR2 SVGAGI (reference sequence). Trimming pared 2 bases from V and 2 bases from J, leaving 15 bases between.

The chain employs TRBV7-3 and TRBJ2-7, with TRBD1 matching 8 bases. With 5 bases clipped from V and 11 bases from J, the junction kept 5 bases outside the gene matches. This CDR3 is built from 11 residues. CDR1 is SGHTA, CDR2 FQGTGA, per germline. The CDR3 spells CASSLRTGKYF. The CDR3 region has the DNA TGTGCCAGCAGCCTACGGACAGGGAAGTACTTC.

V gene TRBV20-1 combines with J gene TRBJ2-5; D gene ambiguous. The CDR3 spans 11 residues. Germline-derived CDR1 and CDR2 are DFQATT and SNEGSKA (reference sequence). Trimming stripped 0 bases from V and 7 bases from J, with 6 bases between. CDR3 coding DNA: TGCAGTGCTAGAGAATTGGGGACCCAGTACTTC. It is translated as CSARELGTQYF.

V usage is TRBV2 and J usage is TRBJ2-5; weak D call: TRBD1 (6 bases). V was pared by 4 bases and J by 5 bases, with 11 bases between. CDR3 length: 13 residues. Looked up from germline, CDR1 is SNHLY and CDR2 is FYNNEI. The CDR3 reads CASSGQGKETQYF. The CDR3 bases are TGTGCCAGCAGTGGGCAGGGGAAGGAGACCCAGTACTTC.

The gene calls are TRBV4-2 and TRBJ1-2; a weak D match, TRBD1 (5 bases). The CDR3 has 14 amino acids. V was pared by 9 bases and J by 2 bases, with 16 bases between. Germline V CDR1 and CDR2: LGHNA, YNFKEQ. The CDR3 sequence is CASTPNEGNYGYTF. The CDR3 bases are TGTGCCAGTACGCCAAACGAGGGGAACTATGGCTACACCTTC.

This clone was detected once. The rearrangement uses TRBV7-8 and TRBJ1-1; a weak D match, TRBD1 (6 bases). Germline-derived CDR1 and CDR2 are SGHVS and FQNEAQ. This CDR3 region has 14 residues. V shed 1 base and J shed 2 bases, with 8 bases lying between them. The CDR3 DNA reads TGTGCCAGCAGCTTAGTGGGACATAACACTGAAGCTTTCTTT. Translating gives CASSLVGHNTEAFF.

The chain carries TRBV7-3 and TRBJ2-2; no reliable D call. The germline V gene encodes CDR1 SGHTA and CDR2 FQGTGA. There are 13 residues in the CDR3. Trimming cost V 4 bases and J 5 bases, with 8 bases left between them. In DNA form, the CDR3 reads TGTGCCAGCAGCTCAGTTGGGACCGGGGAGCTGTTTTTT. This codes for CASSSVGTGELFF.

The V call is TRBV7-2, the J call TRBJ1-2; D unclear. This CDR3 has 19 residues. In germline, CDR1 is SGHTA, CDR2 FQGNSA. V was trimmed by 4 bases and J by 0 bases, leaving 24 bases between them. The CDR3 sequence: CASSSRGSAATSTNYGYTF. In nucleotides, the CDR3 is TGTGCCAGCAGCTCCAGAGGATCGGCTGCGACGTCCACTAACTATGGCTACACCTTC.

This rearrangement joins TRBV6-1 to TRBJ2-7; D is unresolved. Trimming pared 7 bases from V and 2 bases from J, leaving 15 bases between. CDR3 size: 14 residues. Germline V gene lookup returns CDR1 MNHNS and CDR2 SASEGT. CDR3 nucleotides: TGTGCCAGCACCGAAGGGTACGGCGCCTACGAGCAGTACTTC. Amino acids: CASTEGYGAYEQYF.

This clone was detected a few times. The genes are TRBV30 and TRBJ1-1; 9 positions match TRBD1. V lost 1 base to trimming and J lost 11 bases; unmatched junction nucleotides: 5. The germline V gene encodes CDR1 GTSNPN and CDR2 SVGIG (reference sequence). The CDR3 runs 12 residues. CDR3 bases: TGTGCCTGGAGTGGGGACAGGGTAAGGGCTTTCTTT. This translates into CAWSGDRVRAFF.

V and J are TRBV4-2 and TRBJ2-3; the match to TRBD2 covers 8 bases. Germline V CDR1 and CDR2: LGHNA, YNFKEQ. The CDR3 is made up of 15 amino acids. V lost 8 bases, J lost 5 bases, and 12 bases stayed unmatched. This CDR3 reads CASRAGRGGEDTQYF. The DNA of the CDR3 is TGTGCCAGCCGAGCCGGCCGGGGGGGCGAAGATACGCAGTATTTT.

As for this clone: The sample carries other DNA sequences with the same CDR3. CDR3 sequence (DNA): TGCAGCGTTGCCAGGCTGAACACTGAAGCTTTCTTT. Amino acid sequence: CSVARLNTEAFF. This chain joins TRBV29-1 and TRBJ1-1; D unclear. V was shortened by 4 bases and J by 0 bases, with 6 bases between the two germline ends. Germline V gene data show CDR1 as SQVTM and CDR2 as ANQGSEA. This CDR3 region has 12 residues.

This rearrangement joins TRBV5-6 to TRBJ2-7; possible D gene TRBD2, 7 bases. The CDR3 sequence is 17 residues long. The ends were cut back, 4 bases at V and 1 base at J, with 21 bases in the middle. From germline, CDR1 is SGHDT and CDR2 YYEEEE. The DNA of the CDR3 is TGTGCCAGCAGCCTAGGGTATTCGGGGGGCGAGTCCTACGAGCAGTACTTC. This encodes CASSLGYSGGESYEQYF.

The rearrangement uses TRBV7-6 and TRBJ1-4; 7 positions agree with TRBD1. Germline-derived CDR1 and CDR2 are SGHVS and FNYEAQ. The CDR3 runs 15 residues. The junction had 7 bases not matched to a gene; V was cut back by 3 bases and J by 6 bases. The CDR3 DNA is TGTGCCAGCAGCTTGGCAGGGGGTAGATATGAAAAACTGTTTTTT. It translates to CASSLAGGRYEKLFF.

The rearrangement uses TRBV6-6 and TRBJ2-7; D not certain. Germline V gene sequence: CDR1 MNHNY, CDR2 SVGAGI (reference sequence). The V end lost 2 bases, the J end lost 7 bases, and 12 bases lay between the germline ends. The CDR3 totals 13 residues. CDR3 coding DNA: TGTGCCAGCAGTTACACCCGCCTCAAGGAGCAGTACTTC. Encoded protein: CASSYTRLKEQYF.

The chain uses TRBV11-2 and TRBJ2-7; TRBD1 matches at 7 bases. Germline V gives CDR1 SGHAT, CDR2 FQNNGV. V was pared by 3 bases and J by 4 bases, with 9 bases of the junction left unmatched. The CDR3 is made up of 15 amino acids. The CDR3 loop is CASSFTIGQEYEQYF. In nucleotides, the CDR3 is TGTGCCAGCAGCTTTACCATCGGACAGGAGTACGAGCAGTACTTC.

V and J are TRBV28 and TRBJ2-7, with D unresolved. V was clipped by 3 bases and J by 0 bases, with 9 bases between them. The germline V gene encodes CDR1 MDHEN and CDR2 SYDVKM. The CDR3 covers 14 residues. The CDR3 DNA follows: TGTGCCAGCAGTTTTTTAAGAGACTCCTACGAGCAGTACTTC. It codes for CASSFLRDSYEQYF. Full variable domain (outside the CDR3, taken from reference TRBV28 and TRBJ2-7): DVKVTQSSRYLVKRTGEKVFLECVQDMDHENMFWYRQDPGLGLRLIYFSYDVKMKEKGDIPEGYSVSREKKERFSLILESASTNQTSMYLCASSFLRDSYEQYFGPGTRLTVT.

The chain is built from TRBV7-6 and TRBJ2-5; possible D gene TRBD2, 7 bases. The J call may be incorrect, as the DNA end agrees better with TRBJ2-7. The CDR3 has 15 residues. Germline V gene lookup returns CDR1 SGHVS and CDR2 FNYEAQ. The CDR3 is CASSLAIGGRYEQYF. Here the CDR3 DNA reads TGTGCCAGCAGCTTAGCGATCGGGGGGCGGTACGAGCAGTACTTC.

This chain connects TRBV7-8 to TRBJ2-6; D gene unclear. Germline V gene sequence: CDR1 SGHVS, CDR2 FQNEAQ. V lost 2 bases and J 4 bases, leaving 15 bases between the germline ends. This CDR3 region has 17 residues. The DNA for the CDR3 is TGTGCCAGCAGCTTAAGTCGCGTGGGTGCGGGGGCCAACGTCCTGACTTTC. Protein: CASSLSRVGAGANVLTF.

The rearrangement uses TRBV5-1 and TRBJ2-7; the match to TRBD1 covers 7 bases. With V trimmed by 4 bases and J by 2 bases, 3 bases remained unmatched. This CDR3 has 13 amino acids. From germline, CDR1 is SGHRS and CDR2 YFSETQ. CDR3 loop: CASSPGTAYEQYF. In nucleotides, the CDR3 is TGCGCCAGCAGCCCCGGGACAGCCTACGAGCAGTACTTC.